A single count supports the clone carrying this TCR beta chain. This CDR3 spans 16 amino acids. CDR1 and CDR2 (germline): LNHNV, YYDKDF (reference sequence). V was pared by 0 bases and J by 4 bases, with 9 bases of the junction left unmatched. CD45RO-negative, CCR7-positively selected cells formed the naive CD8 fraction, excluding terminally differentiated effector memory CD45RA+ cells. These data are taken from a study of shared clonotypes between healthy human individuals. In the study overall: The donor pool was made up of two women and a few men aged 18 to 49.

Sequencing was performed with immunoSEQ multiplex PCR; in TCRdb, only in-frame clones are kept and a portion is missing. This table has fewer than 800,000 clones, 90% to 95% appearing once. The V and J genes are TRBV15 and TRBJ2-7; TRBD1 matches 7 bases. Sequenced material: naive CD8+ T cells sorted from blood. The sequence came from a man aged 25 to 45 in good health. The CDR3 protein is CATSRESPGQIYEQYF. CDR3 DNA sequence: TGTGCCACCAGCAGAGAGTCCCCGGGACAGATTTACGAGCAGTACTTC.